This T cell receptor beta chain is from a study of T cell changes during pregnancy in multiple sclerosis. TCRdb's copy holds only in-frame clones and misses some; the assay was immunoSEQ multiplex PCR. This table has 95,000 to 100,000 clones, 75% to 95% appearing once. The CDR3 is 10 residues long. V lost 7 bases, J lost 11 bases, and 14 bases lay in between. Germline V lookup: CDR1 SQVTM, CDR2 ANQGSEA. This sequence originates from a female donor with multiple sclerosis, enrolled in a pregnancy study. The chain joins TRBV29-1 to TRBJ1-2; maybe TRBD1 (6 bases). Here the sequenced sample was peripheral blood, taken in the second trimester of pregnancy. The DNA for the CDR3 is TGCAGCGGAGGAACAGGGTTTTACACCTTC. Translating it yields CSGGTGFYTF.